This entry lists 12 T cell receptor beta chains sequenced from one sample in a study of OX40 agonist ivuxolimab in advanced cancers. The method was immunoSEQ multiplex PCR; TCRdb's version includes in-frame clones alone and lacks a portion of them. This table has 45,000 to 60,000 clones, approximately 90% appearing once. Sequenced material: CD4+ or CD8+ T cells sorted from blood, taken in a trial of the OX40 agonist ivuxolimab. The receptor source for this set is an adult with an advanced solid tumor such as melanoma, head and neck, liver or kidney cancer.

CDR3 protein: CASSFTSGRGWGEQFF. The CDR3 DNA reads TGTGCCAGCAGCTTTACTTCAGGACGGGGTTGGGGTGAGCAGTTCTTC. The chain links TRBV7-9 to TRBJ2-1, with a weak D call TRBD2 (5 bases). Trimming left V 3 bases short and J 9 bases short, with 21 bases between. Germline loops: CDR1 SEHNR, CDR2 FQNEAQ (reference sequence). The CDR3 has 16 residues.

This clone was recorded once. The CDR3 nucleotides read TGTGCCATCAGACCCACAGGGGATCAGCCCCAGCATTTT. This codes for CAIRPTGDQPQHF. The V and J genes are TRBV10-3 and TRBJ1-5; 7 nucleotides agree with TRBD1. Trimming at V came to 6 bases and at J to 5 bases, leaving 4 bases not matched to a gene. The length of the CDR3 is 13 residues. Germline-derived CDR1 and CDR2 are ENHRY and SYGVKD.

This chain links TRBV7-2 with TRBJ2-7; D uncertain. CDR3 length: 14 residues. CDR1 and CDR2 (germline): SGHTA, FQGNSA. The germline V and J ends were trimmed by 1 base and 6 bases, with 13 bases remaining between them. This chain's CDR3 is CASSLGSLPLEQYF. The CDR3 DNA is TGTGCCAGCAGCTTAGGATCCCTTCCCCTCGAGCAGTACTTC.

The J gene is TRBJ1-4, the V gene TRBV9, with 7 bases fitting TRBD1. J was trimmed by 3 bases and V by 4 bases; bases with no gene match: 3. This CDR3 is built from 14 residues. Germline loops: CDR1 SGDLS, CDR2 YYNGEE. In nucleotides, the CDR3 is TGTGCCAGCAGCCGGGGACAGCCTAATGAAAAACTGTTTTTT. It codes for CASSRGQPNEKLFF.

The rearrangement links TRBV6-6 to TRBJ1-2, with 7 bases identical to TRBD1. V lost 6 bases and J lost 3; bases outside the gene matches: 4. Germline V gene sequence: CDR1 MNHNY, CDR2 SVGAGI (reference sequence). This CDR3 is built from 13 residues. The CDR3 sequence: CASRARGDYGYTF. The DNA of the CDR3 is TGTGCCAGCAGGGCCAGGGGGGACTATGGCTACACCTTC.

The chain is built from TRBV10-1 and TRBJ2-2; TRBD2 matches at 7 bases. The ends lost 6 bases at V and 1 base at J; junction bases unmatched: 2. The CDR3 is 14 amino acids. Germline V gives CDR1 WNHNN, CDR2 SYGVQD (reference sequence). The CDR3 here is CASRRELNTGELFF. The CDR3 nucleotides are TGCGCCAGCAGGCGGGAGTTGAACACCGGGGAGCTGTTTTTT.

Note on this clone: The germline gene is not matched at one end of the junction; a read error may be the cause. The V call is TRBV6-6, the J call TRBJ1-1, with unresolved D. The CDR3 runs to 13 residues. CDR1 and CDR2 (germline): MNHNY, SVGAGI (reference sequence). The CDR3 region has the DNA TGTGCCAGCAGTCGAGACCGGATCACTGAAACTTTCTTT. It specifies CASSRDRITETFF.

A single count supports this clone. This chain's CDR3 is CASKNWGGNTEAFF. In nucleotides, the CDR3 is TGTGCCAGTAAAAATTGGGGAGGGAACACTGAAGCTTTCTTT. The chain links TRBV19 to TRBJ1-1, with no clear D. This CDR3 spans 14 amino acids. Between the trimmed V and J ends, which lost 7 bases and 1 base, there was a span of 13 bases. Germline CDR1 and CDR2: LNHDA and SQIVND (reference sequence).

A single count supports this clone. The V and J genes are TRBV5-1 and TRBJ2-2, with D maybe TRBD1 (6 bases). Germline lookup yields CDR1 SGHRS and CDR2 YFSETQ. The CDR3 is 17 residues long. Trimming shortened V by 5 bases and J by 6 bases, and 23 bases separated the two germline ends. The CDR3 here is CASSYHPGTSTAGELFF. The CDR3 DNA is TGCGCCAGCAGTTATCATCCCGGGACATCCACCGCCGGGGAGCTGTTTTTT.

The chain combines TRBV19 with TRBJ2-5; TRBD2 is a possible D gene (7 bases). The CDR3 extends over 15 amino acids. V dropped 3 bases and J dropped 4 bases, with 15 bases sitting between them. Germline V lookup: CDR1 LNHDA, CDR2 SQIVND (reference sequence). This chain's CDR3 is CASSIRSGGTETQYF. Written as DNA, the CDR3 is TGTGCCAGTAGTATCAGGTCGGGGGGCACAGAGACCCAGTACTTC.

This chain connects TRBV18 to TRBJ1-1; D remains ambiguous. Trimming pared 0 bases from V and 0 bases from J, leaving 5 bases between. Per the germline V gene, CDR1 is KGHSH and CDR2 is LQKENI. The CDR3 has 14 residues. The CDR3 DNA is TGTGCCAGCTCACCACCGGGGTTGAACACTGAAGCTTTCTTT. Translating gives CASSPPGLNTEAFF.

The chain has TRBV13 and TRBJ2-7; D is unresolved. The CDR3 has 13 amino acids. Deletions cut 5 bases from V and 0 bases from J, with 8 bases between. Germline V gene data show CDR1 as PRHDT and CDR2 as FYEKMQ (reference sequence). The CDR3 nucleotides are TGTGCCAGCAGCCGAGGTTCCTCCTACGAGCAGTACTTC. Its translation: CASSRGSSYEQYF. Based on the CDR3 plus reference TRBV13 and TRBJ2-7, the full variable domain is AAGVIQSPRHLIKEKRETATLKCYPIPRHDTVYWYQQGPGQDPQFLISFYEKMQSDKGSIPDRFSAQQFSDYHSELNMSSLELGDSALYFCASSRGSSYEQYFGPGTRLTVT.